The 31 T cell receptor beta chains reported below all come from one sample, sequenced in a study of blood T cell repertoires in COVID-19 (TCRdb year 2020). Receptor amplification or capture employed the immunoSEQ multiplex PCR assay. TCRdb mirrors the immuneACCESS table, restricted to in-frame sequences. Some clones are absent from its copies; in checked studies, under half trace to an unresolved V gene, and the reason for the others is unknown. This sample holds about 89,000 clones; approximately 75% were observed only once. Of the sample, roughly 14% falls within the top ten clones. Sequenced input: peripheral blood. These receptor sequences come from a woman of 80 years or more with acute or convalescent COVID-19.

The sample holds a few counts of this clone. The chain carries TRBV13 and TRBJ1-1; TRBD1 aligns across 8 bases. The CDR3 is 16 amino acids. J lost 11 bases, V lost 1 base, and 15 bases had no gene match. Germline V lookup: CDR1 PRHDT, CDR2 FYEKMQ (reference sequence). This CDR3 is CASSLVGGQGLMSAFF. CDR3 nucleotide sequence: TGTGCCAGCAGCTTAGTAGGCGGACAGGGCCTCATGAGTGCTTTCTTT.

The CDR3 DNA follows: TGTGAAGGACAGGGGTATGGGGAAGCTTTCTTT. Translated, it gives CEGQGYGEAFF. This chain connects TRBV2 to TRBJ1-1, with 9 bases identical to TRBD1. The germline V gene encodes CDR1 SNHLY and CDR2 FYNNEI. The CDR3 covers 11 residues.

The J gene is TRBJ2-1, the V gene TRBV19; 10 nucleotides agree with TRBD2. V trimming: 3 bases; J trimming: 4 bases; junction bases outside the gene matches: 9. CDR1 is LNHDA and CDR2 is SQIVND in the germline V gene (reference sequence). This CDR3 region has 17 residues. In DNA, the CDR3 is TGTGCCAGTAGTATCCACCAGCGGGGGGGCCCATACAATGAGCAGTTCTTC. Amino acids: CASSIHQRGGPYNEQFF.

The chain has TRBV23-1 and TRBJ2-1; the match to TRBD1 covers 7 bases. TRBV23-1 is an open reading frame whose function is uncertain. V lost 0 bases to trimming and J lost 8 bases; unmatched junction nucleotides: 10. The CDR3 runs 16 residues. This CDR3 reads CASSQSNLGTADEQFF. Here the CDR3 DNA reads TGCGCCAGCAGTCAATCGAATCTTGGGACAGCGGATGAGCAGTTCTTC.

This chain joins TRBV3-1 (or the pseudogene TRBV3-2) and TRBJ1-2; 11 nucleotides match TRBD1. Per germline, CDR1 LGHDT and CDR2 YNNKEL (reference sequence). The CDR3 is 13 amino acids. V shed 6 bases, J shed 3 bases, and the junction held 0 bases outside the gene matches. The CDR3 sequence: CASRDRGHYGYTF. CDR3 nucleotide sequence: TGTGCCAGCAGGGACAGGGGGCACTATGGCTACACCTTC.

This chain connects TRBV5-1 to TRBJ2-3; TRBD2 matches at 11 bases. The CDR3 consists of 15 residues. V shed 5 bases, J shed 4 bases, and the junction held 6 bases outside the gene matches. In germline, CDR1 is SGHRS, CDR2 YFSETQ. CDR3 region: CASRETSGGADTQYF. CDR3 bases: TGCGCCAGCAGGGAAACTAGCGGGGGCGCAGATACGCAGTATTTT.

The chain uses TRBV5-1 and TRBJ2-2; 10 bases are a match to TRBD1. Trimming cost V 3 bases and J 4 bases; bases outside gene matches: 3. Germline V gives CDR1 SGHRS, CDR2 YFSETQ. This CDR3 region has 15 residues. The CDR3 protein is CASSSDRGATGELFF. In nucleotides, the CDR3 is TGCGCCAGCAGCTCGGACAGGGGGGCCACCGGGGAGCTGTTTTTT.

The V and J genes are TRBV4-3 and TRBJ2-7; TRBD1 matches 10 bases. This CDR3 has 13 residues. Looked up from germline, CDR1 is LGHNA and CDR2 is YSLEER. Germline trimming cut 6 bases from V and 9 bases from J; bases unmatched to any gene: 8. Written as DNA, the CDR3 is TGCGCCAGCAGTCTAGACAGGGGGCAAGTGCAGTACTTC. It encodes CASSLDRGQVQYF.

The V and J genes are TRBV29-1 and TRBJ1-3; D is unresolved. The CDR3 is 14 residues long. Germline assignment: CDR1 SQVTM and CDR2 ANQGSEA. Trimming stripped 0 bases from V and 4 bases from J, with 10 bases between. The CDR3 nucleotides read TGCAGCGTTGAAGATGGTACGGTAGGAAACACCATATATTTT. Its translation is CSVEDGTVGNTIYF.

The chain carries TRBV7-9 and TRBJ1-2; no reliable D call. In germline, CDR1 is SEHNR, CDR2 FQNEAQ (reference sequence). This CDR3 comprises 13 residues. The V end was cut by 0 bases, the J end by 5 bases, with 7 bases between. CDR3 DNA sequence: TGTGCCAGCAGCTTAGCGGAGGGATATGGCTACACCTTC. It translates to CASSLAEGYGYTF.

The CDR3 DNA reads as TGTGCCAGCAGCTTGTGGAGGGCATCTGGAAACACCATATATTTT. Encoded protein: CASSLWRASGNTIYF. The chain recombines TRBV5-5 with TRBJ1-3, with D unclear. From germline, CDR1 is SGHKS and CDR2 YYEKEE (reference sequence). This CDR3 has 15 amino acids. Trimming removed 1 base from V and 1 base from J, with 9 bases in between. Full variable domain (rest looked up from reference TRBV5-5 and TRBJ1-3): DAGVTQSPTHLIKTRGQQVTLRCSPISGHKSVSWYQQVLGQGPQFIFQYYEKEERGRGNFPDRFSARQFPNYSSELNVNALLLGDSALYLCASSLWRASGNTIYFGEGSWLTVV.

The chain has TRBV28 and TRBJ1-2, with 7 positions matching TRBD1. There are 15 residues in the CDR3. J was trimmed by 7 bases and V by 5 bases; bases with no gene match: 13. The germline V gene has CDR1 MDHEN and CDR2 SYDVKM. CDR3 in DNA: TGTGCCAGCAGTCCCCCGGAAAGGGGGCTTTCTGGCTACACCTTC. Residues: CASSPPERGLSGYTF.

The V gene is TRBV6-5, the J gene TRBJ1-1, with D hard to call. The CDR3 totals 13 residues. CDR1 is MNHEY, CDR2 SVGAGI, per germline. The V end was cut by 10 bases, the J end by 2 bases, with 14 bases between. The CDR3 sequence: CATPDGANTEAFF. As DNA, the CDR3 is TGTGCCACCCCTGACGGAGCCAACACTGAAGCTTTCTTT.

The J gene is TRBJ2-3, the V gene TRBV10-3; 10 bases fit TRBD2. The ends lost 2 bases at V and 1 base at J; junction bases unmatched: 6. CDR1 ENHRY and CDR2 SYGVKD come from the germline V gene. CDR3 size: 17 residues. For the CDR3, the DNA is TGTGCCATCAGTGAGCCAACTAGCGGGGCGGGCACAGATACGCAGTATTTT. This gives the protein CAISEPTSGAGTDTQYF.

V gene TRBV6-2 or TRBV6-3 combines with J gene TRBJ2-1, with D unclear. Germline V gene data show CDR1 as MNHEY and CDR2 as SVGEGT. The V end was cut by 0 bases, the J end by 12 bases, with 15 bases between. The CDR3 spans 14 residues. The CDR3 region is CASSYSFVAGGQFF. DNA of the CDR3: TGTGCCAGCAGTTACTCGTTCGTTGCCGGCGGGCAGTTCTTC.

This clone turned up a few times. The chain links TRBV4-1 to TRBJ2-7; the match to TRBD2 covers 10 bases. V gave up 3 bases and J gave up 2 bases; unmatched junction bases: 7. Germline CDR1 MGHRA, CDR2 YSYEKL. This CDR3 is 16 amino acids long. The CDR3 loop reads CASSQFLAGAAYEQYF. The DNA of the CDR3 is TGCGCCAGCAGCCAGTTTCTAGCGGGGGCCGCCTACGAGCAGTACTTC.

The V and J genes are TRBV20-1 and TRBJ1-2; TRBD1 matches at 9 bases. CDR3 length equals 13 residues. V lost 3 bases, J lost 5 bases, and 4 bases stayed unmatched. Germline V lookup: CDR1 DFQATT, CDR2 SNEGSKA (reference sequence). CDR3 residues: CSASRGTGYGYTF. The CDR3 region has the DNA TGCAGTGCTAGTAGGGGGACAGGGTATGGCTACACCTTC.

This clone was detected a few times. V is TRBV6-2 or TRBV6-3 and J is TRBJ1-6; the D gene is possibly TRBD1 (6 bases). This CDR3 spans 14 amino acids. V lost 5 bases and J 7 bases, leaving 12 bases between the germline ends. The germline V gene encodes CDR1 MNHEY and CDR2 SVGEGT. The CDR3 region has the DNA TGTGCCAGCAGTCGGACAGTCGAGAATTCACCCCTCCACTTT. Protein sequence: CASSRTVENSPLHF.

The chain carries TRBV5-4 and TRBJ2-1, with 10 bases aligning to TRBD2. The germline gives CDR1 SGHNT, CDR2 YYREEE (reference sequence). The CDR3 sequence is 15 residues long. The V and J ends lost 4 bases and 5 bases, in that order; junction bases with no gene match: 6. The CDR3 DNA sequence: TGTGCCAGCAGCACCAGCGGGGGGGCCAACAATGAGCAGTTCTTC. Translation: CASSTSGGANNEQFF.

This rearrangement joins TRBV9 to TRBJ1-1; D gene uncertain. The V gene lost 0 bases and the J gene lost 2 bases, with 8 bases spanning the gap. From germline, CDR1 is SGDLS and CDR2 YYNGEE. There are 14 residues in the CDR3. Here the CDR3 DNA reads TGTGCCAGCAGCGTAGGGCGCGGTAACACTGAAGCTTTCTTT. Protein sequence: CASSVGRGNTEAFF.

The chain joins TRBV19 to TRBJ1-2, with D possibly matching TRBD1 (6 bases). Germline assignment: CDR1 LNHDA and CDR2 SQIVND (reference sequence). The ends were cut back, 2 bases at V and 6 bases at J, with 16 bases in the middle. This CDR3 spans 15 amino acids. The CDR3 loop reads CASSIPLGQRDGYTF. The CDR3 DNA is TGTGCCAGTAGTATACCCCTCGGACAGCGCGATGGCTACACCTTC.

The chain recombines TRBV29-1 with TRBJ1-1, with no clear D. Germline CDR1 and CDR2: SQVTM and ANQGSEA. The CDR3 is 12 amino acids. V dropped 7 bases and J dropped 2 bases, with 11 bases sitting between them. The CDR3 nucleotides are TGCAGCGGCGACGGACTAAACACTGAAGCTTTCTTT. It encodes CSGDGLNTEAFF.

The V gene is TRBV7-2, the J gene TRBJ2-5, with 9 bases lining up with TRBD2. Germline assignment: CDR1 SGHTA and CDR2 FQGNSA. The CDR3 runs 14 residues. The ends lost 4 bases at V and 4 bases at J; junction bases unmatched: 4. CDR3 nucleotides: TGTGCCAGCAGCTCACTAGCGGGTGGAGAGACCCAGTACTTC. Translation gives CASSSLAGGETQYF.

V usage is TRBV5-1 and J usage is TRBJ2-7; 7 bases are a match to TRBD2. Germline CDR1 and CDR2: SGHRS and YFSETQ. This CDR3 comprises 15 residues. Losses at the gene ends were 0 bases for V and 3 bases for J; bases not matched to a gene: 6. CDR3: CASSLGPSGNYEQYF. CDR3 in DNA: TGCGCCAGCAGCTTGGGGCCTAGCGGAAACTACGAGCAGTACTTC.

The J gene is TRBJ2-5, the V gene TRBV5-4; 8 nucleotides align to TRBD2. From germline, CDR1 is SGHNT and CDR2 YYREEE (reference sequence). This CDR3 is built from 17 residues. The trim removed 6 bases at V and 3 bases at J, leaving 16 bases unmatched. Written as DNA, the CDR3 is TGTGCCAGCACCTCCCGACGGGGGGGGCCTTCTAAAGAGACCCAGTACTTC. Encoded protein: CASTSRRGGPSKETQYF.

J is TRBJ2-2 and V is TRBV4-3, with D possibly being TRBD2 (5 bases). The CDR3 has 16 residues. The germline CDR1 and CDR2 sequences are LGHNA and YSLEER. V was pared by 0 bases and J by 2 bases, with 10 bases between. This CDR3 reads CASSQDGGTNTGELFF. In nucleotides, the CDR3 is TGCGCCAGCAGCCAAGACGGAGGCACTAACACCGGGGAGCTGTTTTTT.

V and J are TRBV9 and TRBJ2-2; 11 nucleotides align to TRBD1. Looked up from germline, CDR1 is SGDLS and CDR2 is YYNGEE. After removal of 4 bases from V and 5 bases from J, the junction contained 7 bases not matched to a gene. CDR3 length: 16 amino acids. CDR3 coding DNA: TGTGCCAGCAGCTCTTACCGGGACAGGGGGACCGGGGAGCTGTTTTTT. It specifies CASSSYRDRGTGELFF.

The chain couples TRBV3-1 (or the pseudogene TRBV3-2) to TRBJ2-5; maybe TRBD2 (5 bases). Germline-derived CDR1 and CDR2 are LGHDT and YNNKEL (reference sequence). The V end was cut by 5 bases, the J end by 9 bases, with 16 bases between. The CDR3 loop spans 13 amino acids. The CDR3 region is CASSYPGPGSQYF. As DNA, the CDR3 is TGTGCCAGCAGCTATCCCGGACCGGGGTCCCAGTACTTC.

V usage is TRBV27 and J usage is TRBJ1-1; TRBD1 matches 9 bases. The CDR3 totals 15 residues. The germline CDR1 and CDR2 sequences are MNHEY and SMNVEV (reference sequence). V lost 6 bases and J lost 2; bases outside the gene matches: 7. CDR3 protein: CASRITGGLNTEAFF. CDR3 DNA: TGTGCCAGCAGGATTACAGGGGGCTTAAACACTGAAGCTTTCTTT.

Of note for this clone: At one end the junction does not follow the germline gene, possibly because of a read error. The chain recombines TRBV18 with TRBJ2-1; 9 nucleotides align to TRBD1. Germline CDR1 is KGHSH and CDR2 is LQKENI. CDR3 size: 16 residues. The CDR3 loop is CASSPYVPGQGQIQIF. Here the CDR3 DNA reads TGTGCCAGCTCACCATATGTCCCGGGACAGGGTCAGATTCAGATCTTC.

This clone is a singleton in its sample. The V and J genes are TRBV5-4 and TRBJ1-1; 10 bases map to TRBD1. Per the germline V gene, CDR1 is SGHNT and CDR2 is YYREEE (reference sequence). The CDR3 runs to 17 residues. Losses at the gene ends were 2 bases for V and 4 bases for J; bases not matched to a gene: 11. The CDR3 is CASSFPTGGATATEAFF. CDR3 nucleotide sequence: TGTGCCAGCAGCTTCCCGACAGGGGGCGCGACTGCCACTGAAGCTTTCTTT.